This T cell receptor beta chain was observed in a study of PD-L1 blockade in urothelial cancer. Deletions cut 5 bases from V and 1 base from J, with 15 bases between. In germline, CDR1 is SGHTA, CDR2 FQGNSA. The CDR3 is 15 amino acids. Each PCR contained spiked-in synthetic TCR analog templates. Profiling relied on immunoSEQ multiplex PCR, and the TCRdb table lists in-frame clones only, not all of them. Of 50,000 to 55,000 clones in the sample, more than 70% were seen once. Time point given: pretreatment peripheral blood. Disease in patients was locally advanced or metastatic urothelial carcinoma. The sample here was PBMCs, taken around atezolizumab (anti-PD-L1) treatment. This sequence was found in a man aged 60 to 69 with urothelial cancer. The chain combines TRBV7-2 with TRBJ2-7; weak D call: TRBD1 (6 bases). The CDR3 DNA reads as TGTGCCAGCAGCCGACTGACAGGCCTATCCTACGAGCAGTACTTC. Its protein product is CASSRLTGLSYEQYF.